This T cell receptor (beta chain) stems from a study of blood T cell repertoires in COVID-19. Study context: Italy, Spain and the United States were the sources of the convalescent and acute COVID-19 samples.

CDR3 length equals 13 residues. With 6 bases removed from V and 4 bases from J, the gap between germline ends came to 12 bases. CDR1 is ENHRY and CDR2 is SYGVKD in the germline V gene. As handled by the study authors: From reference gene primer amplification, estimates of nucleated cell counts were derived. Clones were sequenced by immunoSEQ multiplex PCR, and TCRdb holds only the in-frame ones, with some missing. The D gene and trimming were derived from the DNA, and the V and J assignments and clone size from that table. The data show about 63,000 clones, 70% to 85% seen once. The chain links TRBV10-3 to TRBJ2-5, with D possibly being TRBD2 (6 bases). The sequenced material came from peripheral blood. The clonotype originates from a human donor in a cohort sampled during active COVID-19. CDR3 sequence (DNA): TGTGCCATCAGGGGACTTTCCTCAGAGACCCAGTACTTC. Translated: CAIRGLSSETQYF.